The source of this T cell receptor (beta chain) is a study of T-cell reconstitution after alpha-beta-depleted transplantation in children. Preparation of the TCRbeta library involved a method that used unique molecular identifiers. Using its own MiXCR run on the PCR reads, TCRdb lists one record per CDR3 protein. The sample lists approximately 400,000 distinct CDR3 sequences; approximately 11% were seen once. This clonotype came up a few times. The CDR3 spans 14 residues. The V end lost 6 bases, the J end lost 1 base, and 12 bases lay between the germline ends. The sample consisted of PBMCs from the stem cell graft donor, taken from the stem cell graft. The rearrangement joins TRBV12-3 or TRBV12-4 to TRBJ1-1; D ambiguous. The clonotype comes from a human donor who donated a stem cell graft to a child with acute myeloid leukemia. CDR3 in amino acids: CASSQVGPNTEAFF. The CDR3 bases are TGTGCCAGCAGCCAGGTGGGTCCGAACACTGAAGCTTTCTTT.